This T cell receptor beta chain came from a study of early T cells in non-severe SARS-CoV-2 infection. Using its own MiXCR run on the 5' RACE reads, TCRdb lists one record per CDR3 protein. The sample has fewer than 20,000 distinct CDR3 sequences, approximately 5.6% seen once; the top ten hold roughly 5.9%. The source is an adult who was a healthcare worker with PCR-confirmed SARS-CoV-2 infection or an uninfected control (not recorded which). The sequenced material came from whole blood.

Here the CDR3 reads CASSPPGADQETQYF. The CDR3 coding sequence is TGTGCCAGCTCACCACCGGGAGCGGACCAAGAGACCCAGTACTTC. The chain carries TRBV18 and TRBJ2-5; TRBD2 might be the D (5 bases). Looked up from germline, CDR1 is KGHSH and CDR2 is LQKENI. Trimming shortened V by 0 bases and J by 0 bases, and 8 bases separated the two germline ends. The CDR3 spans 15 residues. Using reference TRBV18 and TRBJ2-5 for the parts outside the CDR3, the full variable domain is NAGVMQNPRHLVRRRGQEARLRCSPMKGHSHVYWYRQLPEEGLKFMVYLQKENIIDESGMPKERFSAEFPKEGPSILRIQQVVRGDSAAYFCASSPPGADQETQYFGPGTRLLVL.